What follows are 20 T cell receptor beta chains derived from one specimen sequenced in a study of shared clonotypes between healthy human individuals (dated by TCRdb to 2020 to 2021). Library prep was done by the immunoSEQ multiplex PCR assay. Imported from immuneACCESS, the table was reduced by TCRdb to in-frame sequences with V and J called. These copies leave out some clones; in studies compared against another copy, an unresolved V gene accounts for under half, and the cause of the remainder is not known. For this sample there are some 490,000 clones; around 73% appear just once. In total, the top ten clones hold around 12% of the sample. The specimen was PBMCs. These receptors were taken from a woman aged 40 to 49 in good health. Some clones in this sample may be carry-over from other donors' samples.

This chain uses TRBV9 with TRBJ2-7; 9 nucleotides agree with TRBD2. After removal of 1 base from V and 5 bases from J, the junction contained 22 bases not matched to a gene. The CDR3 sequence is 20 residues long. Germline values: CDR1 SGDLS, CDR2 YYNGEE. The CDR3 DNA reads TGTGCCAGCAGCGTAAGCCCGGCTAGCGGGATGAGGCTTTTGGGGGACGAGCAGTACTTC. Translation: CASSVSPASGMRLLGDEQYF.

The chain links TRBV7-2 to TRBJ1-2; 11 bases agree with TRBD1. This CDR3 spans 18 amino acids. After removal of 5 bases from V and 2 bases from J, the junction contained 13 bases not matched to a gene. Germline V gene sequence: CDR1 SGHTA, CDR2 FQGNSA. CDR3 sequence reads: CASSPPGGQGATNYGYTF. The CDR3, as DNA: TGTGCCAGCAGCCCCCCGGGAGGACAGGGGGCGACCAACTATGGCTACACCTTC.

V and J are TRBV11-3 and TRBJ2-5; maybe TRBD1 (5 bases). The CDR3 has 14 residues. The germline CDR1 and CDR2 sequences are SGHNT and YENEEA. V gave up 4 bases and J gave up 3 bases, with 12 bases separating them. Here the CDR3 DNA reads TGTGCCAGCAGCTCTGACAGAGTCGAAGAGACCCAGTACTTC. Translation gives CASSSDRVEETQYF.

The V call is TRBV4-2, the J call TRBJ2-7; 8 bases are a match to TRBD2. This CDR3 is built from 16 residues. Germline loops: CDR1 LGHNA, CDR2 YNFKEQ. The junction had 9 bases not matched to a gene; V was cut back by 0 bases and J by 5 bases. The CDR3: CASSQDSGGALDEQYF. In DNA, the CDR3 is TGTGCCAGCAGCCAAGACTCGGGGGGGGCGTTGGACGAGCAGTACTTC.

Comment on this clone: The final CDR3 position lacks the conserved phenylalanine or tryptophan, pointing to a likely read error. The V call is TRBV30, the J call TRBJ1-2; D is ambiguous. V dropped 7 bases and J dropped 5 bases, with 17 bases sitting between them. Per germline, CDR1 GTSNPN and CDR2 SVGIG (reference sequence). The CDR3 totals 13 residues. For the CDR3, the DNA is TGTGCCTATAAACTAACCCGGGGATATGGCTACACCCTC. It codes for CAYKLTRGYGYTL.

The rearrangement uses TRBV14 and TRBJ1-5; D unclear. Germline CDR1 is SGHDN and CDR2 is FVKESK. This CDR3 has 14 amino acids. Trimming stripped 1 base from V and 4 bases from J, with 8 bases between. The CDR3 loop is CASSQGGVNQPQHF. The CDR3 DNA reads TGTGCCAGCAGCCAAGGTGGAGTAAATCAGCCCCAGCATTTT.

With regard to this clone: A much larger clone lies one base from this, so it may be a read error. This sample also contains other DNA sequences that code for the same CDR3. This chain links TRBV5-6 with TRBJ2-3; maybe TRBD2 (6 bases). The CDR3 has 15 residues. In germline, CDR1 is SGHDT, CDR2 YYEEEE. The CDR3 protein is CASSLAGRFTDTQYF. CDR3 coding DNA: TGTGCCAGTAGCTTGGCAGGGAGGTTCACAGATACGCAGTATTTT.

The chain carries TRBV15 and TRBJ2-1; 7 bases align to TRBD1. CDR1 LNHNV and CDR2 YYDKDF come from the germline V gene (reference sequence). Germline trimming cut 1 base from V and 0 bases from J; bases unmatched to any gene: 0. The length of the CDR3 is 15 residues. In DNA, the CDR3 is TGTGCCACCAGCAGAGGGGACAGCTCCTACAATGAGCAGTTCTTC. As protein: CATSRGDSSYNEQFF.

This clone came up once. The V gene is TRBV5-1, the J gene TRBJ2-5; possibly TRBD1 for D (5 bases). The CDR3 loop spans 15 amino acids. Germline-derived CDR1 and CDR2 are SGHRS and YFSETQ. Deletions cut 4 bases from V and 3 bases from J, with 16 bases between. CDR3 sequence (DNA): TGCGCCAGCAGCCGCCCAGGGCTTGGGGAAGAGACCCAGTACTTC. It is translated as CASSRPGLGEETQYF.

The chain recombines TRBV27 with TRBJ1-1, with 9 bases identical to TRBD1. CDR1 MNHEY and CDR2 SMNVEV come from the germline V gene (reference sequence). The CDR3 covers 14 residues. The trim removed 6 bases at V and 1 base at J, leaving 3 bases unmatched. The CDR3 spells CASRRQGENTEAFF. DNA of the CDR3: TGTGCCAGCAGGCGACAGGGGGAGAACACTGAAGCTTTCTTT.

Regarding this clone: A much larger clone lies one base from this, so it may be a read error. For the CDR3, the DNA is TGTGCCAGCAGTCCCCGGACTAGCGGCTACAGTGAGCAGTTCTTC. This codes for CASSPRTSGYSEQFF. The rearrangement joins TRBV25-1 to TRBJ2-1; 10 bases map to TRBD2. Germline lookup yields CDR1 MGHDK and CDR2 SYGVNS. The CDR3 totals 15 residues.

Remarks on this clone: Other DNA sequences of this sample code for an identical CDR3. The V and J genes are TRBV7-9 and TRBJ1-5; TRBD1 is a possible D gene (5 bases). Germline V gene lookup returns CDR1 SEHNR and CDR2 FQNEAQ (reference sequence). V lost 1 base and J lost 0, with 13 bases in between. The CDR3 spans 17 residues. The CDR3 region is CASSLGQGFGSNQPQHF. DNA of the CDR3: TGTGCCAGCAGCTTAGGGCAGGGATTTGGTAGCAATCAGCCCCAGCATTTT.

J is TRBJ2-5 and V is TRBV11-3; a weak D match, TRBD1 (5 bases). The CDR3 runs to 16 residues. V was pared by 3 bases and J by 4 bases, with 18 bases between. The germline V gene encodes CDR1 SGHNT and CDR2 YENEEA. Here the CDR3 reads CASSLGRGAFLETQYF. The CDR3 DNA sequence: TGTGCCAGCAGCTTGGGAAGGGGCGCCTTTTTAGAGACCCAGTACTTC. Together with reference TRBV11-3 and TRBJ2-5, the CDR3 gives the full variable domain: EAGVVQSPRYKIIEKKQPVAFWCNPISGHNTLYWYLQNLGQGPELLIRYENEEAVDDSQLPKDRFSAERLKGVDSTLKIQPAELGDSAVYLCASSLGRGAFLETQYFGPGTRLLVL.

The sample holds a few counts of this clone. The chain carries TRBV5-1 and TRBJ2-2; D is unclear. V shed 0 bases and J shed 6 bases, with 6 bases lying between them. Germline CDR1 is SGHRS and CDR2 is YFSETQ. This CDR3 is 13 amino acids long. CDR3 nucleotides: TGCGCCAGCAGCTTGGGTTGGCCCGGGGAGCTGTTTTTT. The encoded protein is CASSLGWPGELFF. Based on the CDR3 plus reference TRBV5-1 and TRBJ2-2, the full variable domain is KAGVTQTPRYLIKTRGQQVTLSCSPISGHRSVSWYQQTPGQGLQFLFEYFSETQRNKGNFPGRFSGRQFSNSRSEMNVSTLELGDSALYLCASSLGWPGELFFGEGSRLTVL.

CDR3 protein: CASSTPSGSGAEQFF. The DNA for the CDR3 is TGTGCCAGCAGTACCCCTAGCGGGAGCGGGGCTGAGCAGTTCTTC. The chain has TRBV28 and TRBJ2-1; 10 bases align to TRBD2. The CDR3 runs 15 residues. After removal of 5 bases from V and 9 bases from J, the junction contained 10 bases not matched to a gene. Germline CDR1 and CDR2: MDHEN and SYDVKM.

This sequence joins TRBV13 and TRBJ2-3, with 7 bases that match TRBD1. Trimming took 2 bases from V and 3 from J; bases not matched to a gene: 8. The CDR3 has 16 residues. Germline V gene lookup returns CDR1 PRHDT and CDR2 FYEKMQ (reference sequence). The CDR3 protein is CASSLRLQGFTDTQYF. The CDR3 nucleotides are TGTGCCAGCAGCTTACGGCTACAGGGGTTTACAGATACGCAGTATTTT.

The rearrangement links TRBV7-9 to TRBJ2-7; 8 bases are a match to TRBD1. The V gene's germline CDR1 is SEHNR and CDR2 FQNEAQ (reference sequence). This CDR3 comprises 14 residues. V shed 5 bases and J 9 bases; nucleotides not matched to a gene: 12. The CDR3 sequence is CASSQTGQVGVQYF. The CDR3 nucleotides read TGTGCCAGCAGCCAAACGGGACAGGTTGGTGTGCAGTACTTC.

The chain links TRBV27 to TRBJ2-1; 9 bases line up with TRBD1. The trim removed 4 bases at V and 7 bases at J, leaving 14 bases unmatched. This CDR3 contains 17 residues. The V gene's germline CDR1 is MNHEY and CDR2 SMNVEV (reference sequence). CDR3 region: CASSSLLGWGTGNEQFF. DNA of the CDR3: TGTGCCAGCAGTTCACTGCTCGGGTGGGGGACAGGGAATGAGCAGTTCTTC.

The gene calls are TRBV4-1 and TRBJ2-3; perhaps TRBD2 as D (6 bases). The CDR3 extends over 16 amino acids. V was pared by 4 bases and J by 2 bases, with 16 bases between. Per the germline V gene, CDR1 is MGHRA and CDR2 is YSYEKL. This chain's CDR3 is CASSPGGRPVTDTQYF. CDR3 coding DNA: TGCGCCAGCAGCCCCGGGGGTAGACCGGTCACAGATACGCAGTATTTT.

This chain links TRBV18 with TRBJ1-4, with no clear D. Trimming shortened V by 3 bases and J by 8 bases, and 16 bases separated the two germline ends. This CDR3 has 15 residues. CDR1 and CDR2 (germline): KGHSH, LQKENI. CDR3 DNA sequence: TGTGCCAGCTCACCTGTCAAAGGAGTGCGGGAAAAACTGTTTTTT. Its protein is CASSPVKGVREKLFF.